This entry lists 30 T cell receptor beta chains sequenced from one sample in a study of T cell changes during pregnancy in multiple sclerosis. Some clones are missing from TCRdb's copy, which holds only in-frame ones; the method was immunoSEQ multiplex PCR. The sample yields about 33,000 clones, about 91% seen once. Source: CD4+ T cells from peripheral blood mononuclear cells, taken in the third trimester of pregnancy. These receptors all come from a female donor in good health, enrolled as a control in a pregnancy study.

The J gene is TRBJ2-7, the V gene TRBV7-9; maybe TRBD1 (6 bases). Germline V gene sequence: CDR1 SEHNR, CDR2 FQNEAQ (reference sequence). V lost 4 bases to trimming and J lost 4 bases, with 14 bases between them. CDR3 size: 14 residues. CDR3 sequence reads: CASSSRTATYEQYF. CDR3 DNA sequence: TGTGCCAGCAGCTCCAGGACAGCGACTTACGAGCAGTACTTC. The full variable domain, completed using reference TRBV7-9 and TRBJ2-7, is DTGVSQNPRHKITKRGQNVTFRCDPISEHNRLYWYRQTLGQGPEFLTYFQNEAQLEKSRLLSDRFSAERPKGSFSTLEIQRTEQGDSAMYLCASSSRTATYEQYFGPGTRLTVT.

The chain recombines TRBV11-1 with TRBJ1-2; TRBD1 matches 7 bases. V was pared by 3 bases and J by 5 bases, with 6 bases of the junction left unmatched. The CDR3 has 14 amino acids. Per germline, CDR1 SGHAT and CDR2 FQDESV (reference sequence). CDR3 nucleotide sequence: TGTGCCAGCAGCTTCGCAGGGGGACGGTATGGCTACACCTTC. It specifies CASSFAGGRYGYTF.

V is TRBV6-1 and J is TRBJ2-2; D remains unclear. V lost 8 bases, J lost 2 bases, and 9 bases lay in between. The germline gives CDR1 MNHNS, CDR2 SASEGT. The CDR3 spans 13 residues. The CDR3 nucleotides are TGTGCCAGCTCGACTTTCAACACCGGGGAGCTGTTTTTT. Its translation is CASSTFNTGELFF.

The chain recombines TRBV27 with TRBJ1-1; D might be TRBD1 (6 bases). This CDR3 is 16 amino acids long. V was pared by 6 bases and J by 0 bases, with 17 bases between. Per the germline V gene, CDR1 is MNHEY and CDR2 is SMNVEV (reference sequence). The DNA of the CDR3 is TGTGCCAGCAGCAAGGAGACAGGAGTCATGAACACTGAAGCTTTCTTT. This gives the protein CASSKETGVMNTEAFF.

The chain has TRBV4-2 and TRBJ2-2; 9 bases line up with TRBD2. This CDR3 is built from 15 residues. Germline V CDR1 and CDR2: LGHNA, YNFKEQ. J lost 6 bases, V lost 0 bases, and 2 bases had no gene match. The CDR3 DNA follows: TGTGCCAGCAGCCAAGATGCGGGGGGGCCCGGGGAGCTGTTTTTT. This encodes CASSQDAGGPGELFF.

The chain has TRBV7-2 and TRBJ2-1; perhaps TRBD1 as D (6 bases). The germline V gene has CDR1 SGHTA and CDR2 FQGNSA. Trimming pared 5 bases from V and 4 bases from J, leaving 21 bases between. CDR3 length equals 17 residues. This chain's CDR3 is CASSIRTAPILYNEQFF. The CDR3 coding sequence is TGTGCCAGCAGCATACGGACAGCACCAATCTTGTACAATGAGCAGTTCTTC. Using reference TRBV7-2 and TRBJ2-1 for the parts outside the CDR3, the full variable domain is GAGVSQSPSNKVTEKGKDVELRCDPISGHTALYWYRQSLGQGLEFLIYFQGNSAPDKSGLPSDRFSAERTGGSVSTLTIQRTQQEDSAVYLCASSIRTAPILYNEQFFGPGTRLTVL.

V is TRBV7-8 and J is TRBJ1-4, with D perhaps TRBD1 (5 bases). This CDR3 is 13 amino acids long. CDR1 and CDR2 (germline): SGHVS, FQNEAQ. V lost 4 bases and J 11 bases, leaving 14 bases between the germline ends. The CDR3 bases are TGTGCCAGCAGCTCAAAGACAGTTTCCAAACTGTTTTTT. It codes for CASSSKTVSKLFF.

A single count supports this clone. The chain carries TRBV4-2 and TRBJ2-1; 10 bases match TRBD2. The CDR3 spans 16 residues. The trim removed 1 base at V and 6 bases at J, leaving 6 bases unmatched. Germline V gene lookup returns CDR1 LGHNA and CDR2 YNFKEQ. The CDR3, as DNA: TGTGCCAGCAGCCAAGTCAAGGCTAGCGGGAGCAATGAGCAGTTCTTC. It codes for CASSQVKASGSNEQFF.

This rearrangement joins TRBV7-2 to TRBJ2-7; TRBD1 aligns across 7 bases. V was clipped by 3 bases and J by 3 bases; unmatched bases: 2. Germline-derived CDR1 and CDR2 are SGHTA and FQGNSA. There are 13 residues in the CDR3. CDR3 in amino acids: CASSLGDSYEQYF. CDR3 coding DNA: TGTGCCAGCAGCTTGGGGGACAGCTACGAGCAGTACTTC.

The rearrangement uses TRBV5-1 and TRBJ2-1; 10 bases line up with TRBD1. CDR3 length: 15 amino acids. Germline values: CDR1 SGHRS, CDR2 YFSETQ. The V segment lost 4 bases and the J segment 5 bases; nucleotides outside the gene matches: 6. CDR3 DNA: TGCGCCAGCAGCCTAGGACAGGGGGTTCACAATGAGCAGTTCTTC. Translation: CASSLGQGVHNEQFF.

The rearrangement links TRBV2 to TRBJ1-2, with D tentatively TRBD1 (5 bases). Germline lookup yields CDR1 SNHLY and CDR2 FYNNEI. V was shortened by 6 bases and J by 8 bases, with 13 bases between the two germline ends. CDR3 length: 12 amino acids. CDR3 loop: CASRPGGWGYTF. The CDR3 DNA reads TGTGCCAGCAGGCCCGGGGGGTGGGGCTACACCTTC.

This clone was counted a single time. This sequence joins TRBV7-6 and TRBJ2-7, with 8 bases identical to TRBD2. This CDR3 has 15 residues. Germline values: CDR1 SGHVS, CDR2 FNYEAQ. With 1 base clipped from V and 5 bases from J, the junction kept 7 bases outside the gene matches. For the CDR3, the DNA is TGTGCCAGCAGCTTAGAAGCGGGAGTGAACGACGAGCAGTACTTC. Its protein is CASSLEAGVNDEQYF. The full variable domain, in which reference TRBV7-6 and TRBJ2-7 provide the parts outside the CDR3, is GAGVSQSPRYKVTKRGQDVALRCDPISGHVSLYWYRQALGQGPEFLTYFNYEAQQDKSGLPNDRFSAERPEGSISTLTIQRTEQRDSAMYRCASSLEAGVNDEQYFGPGTRLTVT.

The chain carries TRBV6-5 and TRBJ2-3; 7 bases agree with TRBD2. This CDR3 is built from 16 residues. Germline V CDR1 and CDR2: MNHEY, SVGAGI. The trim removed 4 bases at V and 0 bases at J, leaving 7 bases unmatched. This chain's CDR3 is CASSSDLAASTDTQYF. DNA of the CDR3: TGTGCCAGCAGTTCTGACCTAGCGGCTAGCACAGATACGCAGTATTTT.

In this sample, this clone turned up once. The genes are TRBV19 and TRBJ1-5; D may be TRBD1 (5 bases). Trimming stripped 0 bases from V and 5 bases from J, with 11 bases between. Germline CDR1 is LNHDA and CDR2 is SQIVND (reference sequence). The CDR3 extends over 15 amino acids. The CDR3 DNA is TGTGCCAGTAGTATAGATTTCAGGGCTTATCAGCCCCAGCATTTT. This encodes CASSIDFRAYQPQHF.

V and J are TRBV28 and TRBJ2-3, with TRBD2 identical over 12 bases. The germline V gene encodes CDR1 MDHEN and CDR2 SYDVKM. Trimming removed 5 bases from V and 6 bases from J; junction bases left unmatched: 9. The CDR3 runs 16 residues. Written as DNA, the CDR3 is TGTGCCAGCAGTATCCCGACTAGCGGGAGAACCGATACGCAGTATTTT. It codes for CASSIPTSGRTDTQYF.

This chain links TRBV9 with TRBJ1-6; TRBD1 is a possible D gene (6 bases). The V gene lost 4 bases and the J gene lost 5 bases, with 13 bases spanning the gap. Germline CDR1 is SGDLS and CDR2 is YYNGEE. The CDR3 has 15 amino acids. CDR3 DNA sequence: TGTGCCAGCAGCCCGACACAGGGAAATAATTCACCCCTCCACTTT. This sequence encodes CASSPTQGNNSPLHF.

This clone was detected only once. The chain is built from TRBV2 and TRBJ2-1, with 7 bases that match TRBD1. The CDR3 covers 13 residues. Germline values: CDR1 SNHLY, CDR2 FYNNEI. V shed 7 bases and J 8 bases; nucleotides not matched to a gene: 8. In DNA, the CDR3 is TGTGCCAGCAACCAGGACAGGAACGATGAGCAGTTCTTC. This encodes CASNQDRNDEQFF.

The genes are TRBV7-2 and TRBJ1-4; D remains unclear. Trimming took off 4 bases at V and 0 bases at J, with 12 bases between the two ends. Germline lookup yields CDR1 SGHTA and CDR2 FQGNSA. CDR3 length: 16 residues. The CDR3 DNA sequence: TGTGCCAGCAGCTCATATCCCGGGGCAACTAATGAAAAACTGTTTTTT. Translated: CASSSYPGATNEKLFF.

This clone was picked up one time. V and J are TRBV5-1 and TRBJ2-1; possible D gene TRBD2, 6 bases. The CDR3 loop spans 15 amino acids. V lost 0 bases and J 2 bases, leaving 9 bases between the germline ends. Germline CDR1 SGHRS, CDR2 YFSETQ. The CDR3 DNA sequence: TGCGCCAGCAGCTTGGTAGGCGGGGCCTACAATGAGCAGTTCTTC. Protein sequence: CASSLVGGAYNEQFF.

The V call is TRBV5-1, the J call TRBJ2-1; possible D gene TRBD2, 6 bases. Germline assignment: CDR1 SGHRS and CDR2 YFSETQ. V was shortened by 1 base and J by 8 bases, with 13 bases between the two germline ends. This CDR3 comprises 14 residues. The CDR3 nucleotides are TGCGCCAGCAGCTTGCGGGCGGGATCCGATGAGCAGTTCTTC. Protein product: CASSLRAGSDEQFF.

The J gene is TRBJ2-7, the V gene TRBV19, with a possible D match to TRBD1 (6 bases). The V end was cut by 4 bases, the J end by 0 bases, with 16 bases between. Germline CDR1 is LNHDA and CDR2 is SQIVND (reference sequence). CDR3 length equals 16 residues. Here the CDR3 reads CASSRTLGASSYEQYF. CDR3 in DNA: TGTGCCAGTAGTAGAACGTTGGGGGCTTCCTCCTACGAGCAGTACTTC.

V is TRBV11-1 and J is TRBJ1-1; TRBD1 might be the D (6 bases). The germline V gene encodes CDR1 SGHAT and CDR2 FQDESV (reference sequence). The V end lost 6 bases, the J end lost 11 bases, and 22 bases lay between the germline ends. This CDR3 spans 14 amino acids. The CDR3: CASRLDTGILEAFF. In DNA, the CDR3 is TGTGCCAGCAGACTTGATACAGGGATTCTTGAGGCTTTCTTT. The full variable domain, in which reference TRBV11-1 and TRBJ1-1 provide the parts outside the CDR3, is EAEVAQSPRYKITEKSQAVAFWCDPISGHATLYWYRQILGQGPELLVQFQDESVVDDSQLPKDRFSAERLKGVDSTLKIQPAELGDSAMYLCASRLDTGILEAFFGQGTRLTVV.

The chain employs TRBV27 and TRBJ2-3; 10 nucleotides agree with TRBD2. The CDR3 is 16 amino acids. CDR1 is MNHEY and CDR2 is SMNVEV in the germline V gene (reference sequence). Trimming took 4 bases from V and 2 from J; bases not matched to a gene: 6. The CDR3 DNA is TGTGCCAGCAGTTCCCGGACTAGCGGCTACACAGATACGCAGTATTTT. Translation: CASSSRTSGYTDTQYF.

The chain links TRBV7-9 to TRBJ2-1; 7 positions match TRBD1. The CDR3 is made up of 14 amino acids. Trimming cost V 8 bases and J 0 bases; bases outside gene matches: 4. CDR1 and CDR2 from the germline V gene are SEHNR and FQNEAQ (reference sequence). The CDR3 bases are TGTGCCAGCGCCCGGGACAGCTCCTACAATGAGCAGTTCTTC. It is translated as CASARDSSYNEQFF.

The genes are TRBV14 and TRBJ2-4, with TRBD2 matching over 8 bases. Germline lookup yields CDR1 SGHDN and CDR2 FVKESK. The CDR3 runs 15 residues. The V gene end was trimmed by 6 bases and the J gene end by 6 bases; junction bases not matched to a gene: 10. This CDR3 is CASSLSGRLGNIQYF. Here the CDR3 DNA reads TGTGCCAGCAGTTTGAGCGGGAGACTGGGAAACATTCAGTACTTC.

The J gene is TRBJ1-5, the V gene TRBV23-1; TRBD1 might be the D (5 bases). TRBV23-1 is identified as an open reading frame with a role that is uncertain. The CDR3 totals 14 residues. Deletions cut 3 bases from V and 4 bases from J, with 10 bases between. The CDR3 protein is CASSHPGVNQPQHF. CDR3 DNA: TGCGCCAGCAGTCATCCGGGGGTGAATCAGCCCCAGCATTTT.

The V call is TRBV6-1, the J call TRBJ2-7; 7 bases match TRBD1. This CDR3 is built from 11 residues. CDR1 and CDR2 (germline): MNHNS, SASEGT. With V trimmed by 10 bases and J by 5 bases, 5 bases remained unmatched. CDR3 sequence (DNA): TGTGCCACACAGGGGAGAGACGAGCAGTACTTC. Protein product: CATQGRDEQYF.

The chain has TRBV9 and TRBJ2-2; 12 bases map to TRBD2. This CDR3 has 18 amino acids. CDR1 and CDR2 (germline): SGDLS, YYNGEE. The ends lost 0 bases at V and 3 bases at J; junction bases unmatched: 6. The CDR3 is CASSVDYGTSGHTGELFF. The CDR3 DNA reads TGTGCCAGCAGCGTAGATTACGGGACTAGCGGGCACACCGGGGAGCTGTTTTTT.

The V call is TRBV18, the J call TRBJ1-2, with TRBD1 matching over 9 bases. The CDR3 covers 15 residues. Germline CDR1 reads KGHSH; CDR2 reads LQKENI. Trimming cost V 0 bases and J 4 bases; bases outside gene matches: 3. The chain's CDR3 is CASSPPGDRVYGYTF. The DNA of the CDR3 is TGTGCCAGCTCACCACCGGGGGACAGGGTCTATGGCTACACCTTC.

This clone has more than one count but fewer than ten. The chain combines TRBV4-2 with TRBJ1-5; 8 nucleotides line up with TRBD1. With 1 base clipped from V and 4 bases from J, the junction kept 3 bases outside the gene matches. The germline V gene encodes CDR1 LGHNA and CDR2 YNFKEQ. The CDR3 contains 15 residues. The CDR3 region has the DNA TGTGCCAGCAGCCAAGTCGACAGGGGTAATCAGCCCCAGCATTTT. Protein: CASSQVDRGNQPQHF.